These T cell receptor beta chains were read from a single sample in a study of blood T cell repertoires in COVID-19. Clones were read by immunoSEQ multiplex PCR, and TCRdb kept only the in-frame ones, dropping some. Of about 90,000 clones detected, roughly 80% appear once; the ten largest clones hold 10% to 13%. The specimen sequenced was peripheral blood. Source of these receptors: a woman between 65 and 79 years old with acute or convalescent COVID-19. The CDR3 runs from the conserved cysteine through the conserved F or W. D genes are given only for firm matches. Expanded clones get a size class; other rows say once, few or many, or leave the size out.

abundance	len	v_gene	j_gene	d_gene	CDR3aa	CDR3nt
once	12	TRBV30	TRBJ1-5	TRBD1	CAWRTGRQPQHF	TGTGCCTGGAGGACAGGGAGGCAGCCCCAGCATTTT
NA	15	TRBV16	TRBJ2-1	TRBD2	CASSQGGTARGEQFF	TGTGCCAGCAGCCAGGGAGGGACTGCGAGGGGTGAGCAGTTCTTC
NA	15	TRBV9	TRBJ1-6	TRBD1	CASIHRGGYNSPLHF	TGTGCCAGCATTCACAGGGGGGGTTATAATTCACCCCTCCACTTT
NA	13	TRBV2	TRBJ1-1	TRBD1	CASRDRVNTEAFF	TGTGCCAGCAGGGACAGGGTCAACACTGAAGCTTTCTTT
NA	14	TRBV7-2	TRBJ1-2	TRBD1	CASSLVSQGAGYTF	TGTGCCAGCAGCTTAGTGAGCCAGGGGGCAGGCTACACCTTC
once	16	TRBV19	TRBJ1-5	TRBD1	CASTPRGPSVDQPQHF	TGTGCCAGTACTCCGAGGGGGCCCAGCGTAGATCAGCCCCAGCATTTT
few	15	TRBV28	TRBJ1-6	NA	CASSQTEQGYSPLHF	TGTGCCAGCAGCCAAACCGAGCAGGGCTATTCACCCCTCCACTTT
NA	14	TRBV28	TRBJ2-3	NA	CASSLQGLRDTQYF	TGTGCCAGCAGCTTACAGGGTTTACGCGATACGCAGTATTTT
once	14	TRBV5-1	TRBJ2-7	TRBD2	CASSSPGLEGEQYF	TGCGCCAGCAGCTCTCCGGGACTAGAGGGTGAGCAGTACTTC
NA	14	TRBV19	TRBJ1-5	NA	CASSPQTGNQPQHF	TGTGCCAGTAGTCCCCAGACGGGGAATCAGCCCCAGCATTTT
NA	14	TRBV9	TRBJ2-5	NA	CASSVAAGWETQYF	TGTGCCAGCAGCGTAGCAGCAGGGTGGGAGACCCAGTACTTC
once	15	TRBV7-3	TRBJ2-1	TRBD2	CASSLLAGPSNEQFF	TGTGCCAGCAGCTTATTAGCGGGCCCTTCCAATGAGCAGTTCTTC
NA	15	TRBV5-1	TRBJ1-4	NA	CASSLQGLGNEKLFF	TGCGCCAGCAGCTTGCAGGGACTAGGTAATGAAAAACTGTTTTTT
once	14	TRBV20-1	TRBJ2-5	TRBD1	CSASLTGEQETQYF	TGCAGTGCTAGTCTCACAGGGGAACAAGAGACCCAGTACTTC
NA	13	TRBV6-6	TRBJ2-5	NA	CASSQTSLETQYF	TGTGCCAGCAGCCAGACTAGTTTAGAGACCCAGTACTTC
once	13	TRBV10-3	TRBJ1-2	NA	CAISLDPGSDYTF	TGTGCCATCAGCCTAGACCCCGGAAGCGACTACACCTTC